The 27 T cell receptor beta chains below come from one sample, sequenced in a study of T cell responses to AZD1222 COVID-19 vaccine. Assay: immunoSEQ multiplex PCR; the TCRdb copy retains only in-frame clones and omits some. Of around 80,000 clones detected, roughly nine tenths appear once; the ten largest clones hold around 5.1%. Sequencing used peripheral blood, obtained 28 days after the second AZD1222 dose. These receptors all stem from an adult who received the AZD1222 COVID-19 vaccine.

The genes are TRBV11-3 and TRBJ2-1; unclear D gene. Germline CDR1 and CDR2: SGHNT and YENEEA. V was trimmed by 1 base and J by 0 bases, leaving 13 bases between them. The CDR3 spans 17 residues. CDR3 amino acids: CASSLVFTGSSYNEQFF. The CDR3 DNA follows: TGTGCCAGCAGCTTAGTTTTTACCGGCAGCTCCTACAATGAGCAGTTCTTC.

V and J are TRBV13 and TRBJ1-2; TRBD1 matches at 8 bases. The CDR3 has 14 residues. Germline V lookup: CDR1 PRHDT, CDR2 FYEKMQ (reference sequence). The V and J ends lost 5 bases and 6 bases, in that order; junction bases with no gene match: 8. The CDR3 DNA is TGTGCCAGCAGCCGGGCAGGGGGCAAGGATGGCTACACCTTC. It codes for CASSRAGGKDGYTF.

The CDR3 is CASSQTGRMNTEAFF. The CDR3 DNA follows: TGTGCCAGCAGTCAAACGGGACGGATGAACACTGAAGCTTTCTTT. V is TRBV25-1 and J is TRBJ1-1; D is possibly TRBD1 (5 bases). Trimming removed 5 bases at V and 0 bases at J, with 13 bases between. The CDR3 extends over 15 amino acids. In germline, CDR1 is MGHDK, CDR2 SYGVNS.

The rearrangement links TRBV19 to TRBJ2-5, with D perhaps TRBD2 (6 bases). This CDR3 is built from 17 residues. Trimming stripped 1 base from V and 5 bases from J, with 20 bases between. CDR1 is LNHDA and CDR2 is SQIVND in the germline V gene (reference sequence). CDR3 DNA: TGTGCCAGTAGTATAGGGGGGGTAGCGCTTCAAGGGGAGACCCAGTACTTC. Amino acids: CASSIGGVALQGETQYF.

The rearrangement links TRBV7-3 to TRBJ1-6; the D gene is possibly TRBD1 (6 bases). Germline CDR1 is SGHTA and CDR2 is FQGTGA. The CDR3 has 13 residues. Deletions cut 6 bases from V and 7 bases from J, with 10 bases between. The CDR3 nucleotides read TGTGCCAGCAGACAGGGCCAAAATTCACCCCTCCACTTT. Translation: CASRQGQNSPLHF.

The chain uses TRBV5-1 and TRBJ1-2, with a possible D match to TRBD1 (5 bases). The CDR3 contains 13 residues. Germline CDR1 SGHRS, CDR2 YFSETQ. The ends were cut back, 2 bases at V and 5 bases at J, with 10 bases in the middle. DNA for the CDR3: TGCGCCAGCAGCTTCGGGGCCGAGTATGGCTACACCTTC. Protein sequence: CASSFGAEYGYTF. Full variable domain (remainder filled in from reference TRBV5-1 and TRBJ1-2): KAGVTQTPRYLIKTRGQQVTLSCSPISGHRSVSWYQQTPGQGLQFLFEYFSETQRNKGNFPGRFSGRQFSNSRSEMNVSTLELGDSALYLCASSFGAEYGYTFGSGTRLTVV.

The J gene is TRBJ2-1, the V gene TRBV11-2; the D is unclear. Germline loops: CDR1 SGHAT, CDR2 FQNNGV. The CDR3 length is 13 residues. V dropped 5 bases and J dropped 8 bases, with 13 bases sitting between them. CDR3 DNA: TGTGCCAGCAGCCGTCGACGGATGGATGAGCAGTTCTTC. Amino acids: CASSRRRMDEQFF.

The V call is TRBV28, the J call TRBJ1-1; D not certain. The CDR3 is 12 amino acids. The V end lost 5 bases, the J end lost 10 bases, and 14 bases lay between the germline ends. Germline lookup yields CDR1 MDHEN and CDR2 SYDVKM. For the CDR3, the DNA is TGTGCCAGCAGTGACCCACAAGGGATAGCTTTCTTT. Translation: CASSDPQGIAFF.

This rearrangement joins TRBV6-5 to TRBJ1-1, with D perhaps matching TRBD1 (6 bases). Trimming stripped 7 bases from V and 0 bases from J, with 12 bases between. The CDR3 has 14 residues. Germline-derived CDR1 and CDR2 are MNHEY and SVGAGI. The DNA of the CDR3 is TGTGCCAGCAAGGTCGGACAGATGAACACTGAAGCTTTCTTT. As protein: CASKVGQMNTEAFF.

This CDR3 is CSVSLAEVNTEAFF. The CDR3 nucleotides are TGCAGCGTCTCCCTGGCGGAAGTGAACACTGAAGCTTTCTTT. This rearrangement joins TRBV29-1 to TRBJ1-1; D is undetermined. V lost 6 bases and J 0 bases, leaving 14 bases between the germline ends. The germline V gene has CDR1 SQVTM and CDR2 ANQGSEA. CDR3 length equals 14 residues.

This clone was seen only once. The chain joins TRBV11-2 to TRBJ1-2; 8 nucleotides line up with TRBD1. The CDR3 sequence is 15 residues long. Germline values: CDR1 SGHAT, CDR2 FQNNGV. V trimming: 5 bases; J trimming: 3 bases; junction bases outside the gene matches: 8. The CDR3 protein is CASSRAGGSHYGYTF. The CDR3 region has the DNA TGTGCCAGCAGCAGGGCAGGGGGCTCACACTATGGCTACACCTTC.

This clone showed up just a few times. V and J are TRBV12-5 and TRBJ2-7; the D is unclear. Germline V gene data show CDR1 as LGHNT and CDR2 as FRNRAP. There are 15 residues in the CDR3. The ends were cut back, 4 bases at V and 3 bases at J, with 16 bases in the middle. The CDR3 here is CASGSPTLAGYEQYF. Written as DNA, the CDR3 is TGTGCTAGTGGTTCCCCTACTTTAGCAGGCTACGAGCAGTACTTC.

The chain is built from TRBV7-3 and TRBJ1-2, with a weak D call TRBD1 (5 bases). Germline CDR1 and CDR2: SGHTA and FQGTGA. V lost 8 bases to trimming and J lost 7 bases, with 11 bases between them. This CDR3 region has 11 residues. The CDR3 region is CASGDSRGYTF. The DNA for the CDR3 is TGTGCCAGCGGCGACAGTCGTGGCTACACCTTC.

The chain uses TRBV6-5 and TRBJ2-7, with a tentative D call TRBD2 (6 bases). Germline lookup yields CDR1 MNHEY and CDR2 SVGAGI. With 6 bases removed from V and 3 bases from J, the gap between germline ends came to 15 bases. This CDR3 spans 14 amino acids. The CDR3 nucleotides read TGTGCCAGCAGCCCACGGGGGTTCAGCTACGAGCAGTACTTC. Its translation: CASSPRGFSYEQYF.

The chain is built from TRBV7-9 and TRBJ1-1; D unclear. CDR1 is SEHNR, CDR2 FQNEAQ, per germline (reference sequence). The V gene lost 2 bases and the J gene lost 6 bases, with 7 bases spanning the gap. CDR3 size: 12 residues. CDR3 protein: CASSLTGAEAFF. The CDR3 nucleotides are TGTGCCAGCAGCTTAACGGGAGCTGAAGCTTTCTTT.

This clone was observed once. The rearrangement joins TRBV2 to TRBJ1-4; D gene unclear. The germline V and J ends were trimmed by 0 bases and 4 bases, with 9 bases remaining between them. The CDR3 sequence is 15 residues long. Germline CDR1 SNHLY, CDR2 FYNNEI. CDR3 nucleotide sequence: TGTGCCAGCAGTGAAGCGGGCCAGAGTAATGAAAAACTGTTTTTT. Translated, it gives CASSEAGQSNEKLFF.

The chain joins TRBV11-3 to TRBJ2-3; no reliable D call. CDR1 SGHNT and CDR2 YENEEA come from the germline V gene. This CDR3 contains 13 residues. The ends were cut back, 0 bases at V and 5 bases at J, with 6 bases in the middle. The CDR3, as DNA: TGTGCCAGCAGCTTAGAGAGCCTAGATACGCAGTATTTT. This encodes CASSLESLDTQYF. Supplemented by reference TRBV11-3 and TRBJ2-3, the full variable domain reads EAGVVQSPRYKIIEKKQPVAFWCNPISGHNTLYWYLQNLGQGPELLIRYENEEAVDDSQLPKDRFSAERLKGVDSTLKIQPAELGDSAVYLCASSLESLDTQYFGPGTRLTVL.

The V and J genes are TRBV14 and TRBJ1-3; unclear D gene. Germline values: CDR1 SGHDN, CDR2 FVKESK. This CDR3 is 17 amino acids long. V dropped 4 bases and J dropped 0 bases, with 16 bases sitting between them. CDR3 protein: CASSPWAQLGSGNTIYF. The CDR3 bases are TGTGCCAGCAGCCCCTGGGCTCAACTCGGCTCTGGAAACACCATATATTTT.

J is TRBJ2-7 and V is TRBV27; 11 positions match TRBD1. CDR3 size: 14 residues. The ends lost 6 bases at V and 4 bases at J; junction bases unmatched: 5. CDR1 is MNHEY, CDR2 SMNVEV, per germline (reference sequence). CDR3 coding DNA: TGTGCCAGCAGCTCAGGGACAGGGGGGTACGAGCAGTACTTC. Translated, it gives CASSSGTGGYEQYF.

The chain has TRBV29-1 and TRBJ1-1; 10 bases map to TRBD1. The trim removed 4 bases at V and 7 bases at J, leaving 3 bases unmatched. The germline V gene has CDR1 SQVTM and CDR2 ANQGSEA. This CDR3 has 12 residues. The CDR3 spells CSVGRDRGEAFF. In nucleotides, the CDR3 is TGCAGCGTTGGTAGGGACAGGGGTGAAGCTTTCTTT.

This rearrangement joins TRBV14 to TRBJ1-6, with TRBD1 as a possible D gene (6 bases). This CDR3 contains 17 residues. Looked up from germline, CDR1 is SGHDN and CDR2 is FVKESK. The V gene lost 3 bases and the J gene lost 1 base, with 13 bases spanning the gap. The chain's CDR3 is CASSHRGGASYNSPLHF. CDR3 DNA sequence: TGTGCCAGCAGCCACAGAGGGGGGGCGTCCTATAATTCACCCCTCCACTTT.

CDR3 loop: CATSDLGSPLHF. The CDR3 region has the DNA TGTGCCACCAGTGATTTGGGTTCACCCCTCCACTTT. V gene TRBV24-1 combines with J gene TRBJ1-6; D is uncertain. V lost 0 bases and J lost 9, with 2 bases in between. CDR3 length: 12 amino acids. Germline V gives CDR1 KGHDR, CDR2 SFDVKD.

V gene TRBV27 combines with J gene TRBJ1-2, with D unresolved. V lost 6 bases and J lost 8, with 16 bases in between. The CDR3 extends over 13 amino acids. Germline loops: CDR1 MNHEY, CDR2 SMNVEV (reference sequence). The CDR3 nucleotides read TGTGCCAGCAGGGATGTACAGAGTCGGGGCTACACCTTC. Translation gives CASRDVQSRGYTF.

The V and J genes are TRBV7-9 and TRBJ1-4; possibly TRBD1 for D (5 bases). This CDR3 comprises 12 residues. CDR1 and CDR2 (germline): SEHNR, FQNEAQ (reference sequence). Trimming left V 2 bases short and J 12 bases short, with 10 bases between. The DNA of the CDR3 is TGTGCCAGCAGCTTAAGGGGATTAGAACTGTTTTTT. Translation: CASSLRGLELFF.

CDR3 bases: TGTGCCAGCAGTAGACAGGGGAAGTATGGCTACACCTTC. It is translated as CASSRQGKYGYTF. The chain has TRBV6-2 or TRBV6-3 and TRBJ1-2; 8 nucleotides match TRBD1. The CDR3 runs to 13 residues. V shed 5 bases and J 5 bases; nucleotides not matched to a gene: 4. From germline, CDR1 is MNHEY and CDR2 SVGEGT.

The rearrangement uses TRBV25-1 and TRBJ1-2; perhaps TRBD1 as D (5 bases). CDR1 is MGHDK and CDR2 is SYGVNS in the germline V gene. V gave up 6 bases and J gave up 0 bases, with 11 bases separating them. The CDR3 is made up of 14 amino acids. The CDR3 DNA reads TGTGCCAGCAGCCGGGGGGATCCTAACTATGGCTACACCTTC. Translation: CASSRGDPNYGYTF.

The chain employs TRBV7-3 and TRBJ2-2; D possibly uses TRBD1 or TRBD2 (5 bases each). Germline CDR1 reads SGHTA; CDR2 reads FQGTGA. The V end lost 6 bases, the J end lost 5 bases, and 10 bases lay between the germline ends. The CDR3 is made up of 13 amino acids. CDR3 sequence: CASRSGATGELFF. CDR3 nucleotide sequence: TGTGCCAGCAGATCCGGGGCAACCGGGGAGCTGTTTTTT.